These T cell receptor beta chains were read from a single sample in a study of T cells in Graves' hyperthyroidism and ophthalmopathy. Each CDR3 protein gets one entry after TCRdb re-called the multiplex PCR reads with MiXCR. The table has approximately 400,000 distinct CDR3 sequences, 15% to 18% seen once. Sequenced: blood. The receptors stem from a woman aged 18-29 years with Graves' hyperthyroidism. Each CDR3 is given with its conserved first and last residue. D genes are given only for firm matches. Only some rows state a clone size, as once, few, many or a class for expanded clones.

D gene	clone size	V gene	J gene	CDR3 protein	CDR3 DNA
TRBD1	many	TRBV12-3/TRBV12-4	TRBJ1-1	CASSLGQGRVTEAFF	TGTGCCAGCAGTTTAGGACAGGGGCGAGTCACTGAAGCTTTCTTT
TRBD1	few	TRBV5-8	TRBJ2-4	CASSWPGQGVNIQYF	TGTGCCAGCAGCTGGCCGGGACAGGGGGTTAACATTCAGTACTTC
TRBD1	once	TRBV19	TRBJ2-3	CASSIQATGLRTDTQYF	TGTGCCAGTAGTATACAAGCGACAGGGCTTAGGACAGATACGCAGTATTTT
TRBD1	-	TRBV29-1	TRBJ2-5	CSVQTPRTGRETQYF	TGCAGCGTCCAAACTCCGCGGACAGGGAGAGAGACCCAGTACTTC
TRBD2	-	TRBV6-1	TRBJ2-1	CASSATSGYNEQFF	TGTGCCAGCAGTGCGACTAGCGGATACAATGAGCAGTTCTTC
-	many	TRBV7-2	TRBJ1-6	CASSLSNSPLHF	TGTGCCAGCAGCCTCTCTAATTCACCCCTCCACTTT
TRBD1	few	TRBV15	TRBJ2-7	CATTQTQGKREQYF	TGTGCCACCACCCAAACACAGGGGAAGCGCGAGCAGTACTTC
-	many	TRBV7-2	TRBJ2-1	CASSLERWGTPQFF	TGTGCCAGCAGCTTAGAGAGGTGGGGGACGCCGCAGTTCTTC
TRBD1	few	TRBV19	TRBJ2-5	CASSGPGQEQETQYF	TGTGCCAGTAGCGGCCCCGGACAGGAGCAAGAGACCCAGTACTTC
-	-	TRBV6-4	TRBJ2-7	CASSDGLTYEQYF	TGTGCCAGCAGTGACGGGCTGACCTACGAGCAGTACTTC
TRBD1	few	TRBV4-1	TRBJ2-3	CASSQRDRVPDTQYF	TGCGCCAGCAGCCAGCGGGACAGGGTACCAGATACGCAGTATTTT
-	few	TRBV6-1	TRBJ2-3	CASRKDSTDTQYF	TGTGCCAGCAGAAAAGACAGCACAGATACGCAGTATTTT
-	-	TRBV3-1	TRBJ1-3	CASSQAAGTAGNTIYF	TGTGCCAGCAGCCAAGCGGCAGGGACGGCTGGAAACACCATATATTTT
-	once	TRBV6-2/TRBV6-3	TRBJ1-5	CASRIENSNQPQHF	TGTGCCAGCAGAATAGAGAATAGCAATCAGCCCCAGCATTTT